The 25 T cell receptor beta chains listed next were all sequenced from one sample in a study of tumor-infiltrating lymphocytes in oesophageal squamous cell carcinoma. TCRdb passed the PCR reads through MiXCR, listing each CDR3 protein once. Of fewer than 20,000 distinct CDR3 sequences in the sample, over 40% are singletons; the top ten hold under 30%. Source material: esophageal tumor tissue. Receptor source: a male donor with esophageal squamous cell carcinoma.

The J gene is TRBJ2-3, the V gene TRBV7-2; D is perhaps TRBD2 (5 bases). Germline lookup yields CDR1 SGHTA and CDR2 FQGNSA. This CDR3 spans 15 amino acids. The ends were cut back, 1 base at V and 0 bases at J, with 8 bases in the middle. The CDR3 bases are TGTGCCAGCAGCTTAGGACTAATTAGCACAGATACGCAGTATTTT. The encoded protein is CASSLGLISTDTQYF.

A word on this clonotype: An end of the junction differs from the germline gene, which may be a read error. The chain links TRBV7-6 to TRBJ2-5, with D perhaps assigned TRBD1 or TRBD2 (6 bases each). Matching the DNA end better, TRBJ2-1 makes the J call doubtful. Germline assignment: CDR1 SGHVS and CDR2 FNYEAQ. The CDR3 extends over 14 amino acids. CDR3 protein: CASSPVGGEETQFF. The CDR3 DNA follows: TGTGCTAGCAGCCCGGTGGGGGGCGAAGAGACCCAGTTCTTC.

This clonotype was observed at least ten times. The rearrangement uses TRBV19 and TRBJ2-1, with 8 bases lining up with TRBD1. The CDR3 runs to 13 residues. The germline V gene encodes CDR1 LNHDA and CDR2 SQIVND (reference sequence). Unmatched junction bases numbered 7, after V lost 5 bases and J lost 10 bases. The CDR3 nucleotides are TGTGCCAGTAGTGCGGGACAGGCCTCGGAGCAGTTCTTC. It is translated as CASSAGQASEQFF.

The chain combines TRBV12-2 with TRBJ2-6; the tabulated D call, TRBD2, remains unverified against the DNA. TRBV12-2 is tagged as a pseudogene. The CDR3 has 12 amino acids. The chain's CDR3 is CASRLALGSSTF. The CDR3 DNA sequence: TGTGCAAGTCGCTTAGCGCTGGGGAGCAGTACTTTC.

The chain links TRBV7-8 to TRBJ2-5, with 10 bases fitting TRBD2. The CDR3 sequence is 16 residues long. The junction had 6 bases not matched to a gene; V was cut back by 5 bases and J by 0 bases. Germline assignment: CDR1 SGHVS and CDR2 FQNEAQ. CDR3 protein: CASSLRTSGNQETQYF. CDR3 coding DNA: TGTGCCAGCAGCCTTCGGACTAGCGGAAACCAAGAGACCCAGTACTTC.

The chain links TRBV5-3 to TRBJ2-1; D may be TRBD1 (5 bases). TRBV5-3 is an ORF for which the function is uncertain. This CDR3 contains 14 residues. Trimming removed 8 bases at V and 0 bases at J, with 12 bases between. The CDR3 DNA reads as TGTGCCAGCACAGGACATAGCTCCTACAATGAGCAGTTCTTC. This codes for CASTGHSSYNEQFF.

In this sample, this clonotype turned up a few times. V usage is TRBV19 and J usage is TRBJ2-3; no clear D. The CDR3 spans 11 residues. Germline lookup yields CDR1 LNHDA and CDR2 SQIVND (reference sequence). V lost 9 bases to trimming and J lost 4 bases, with 8 bases between them. The CDR3 region is CASHLPDTQYF. CDR3 DNA sequence: TGTGCCAGCCACCTCCCAGATACGCAGTATTTT.

This clonotype occurred many times. This chain uses TRBV5-5 with TRBJ2-2; tentatively, D is TRBD1 (6 bases). The CDR3 runs to 15 residues. Germline CDR1 SGHKS, CDR2 YYEKEE (reference sequence). V was clipped by 4 bases and J by 1 base, with 11 bases between them. The CDR3 DNA reads TGTGCCAGCAGCAGGGGGACATTGAACACCGGGGAGCTGTTTTTT. Translation: CASSRGTLNTGELFF.

This clonotype appeared a few times. The V and J genes are TRBV5-1 and TRBJ2-5; D is unclear. The end of the DNA is better explained by TRBJ2-1, so the J call may be wrong. The germline CDR1 and CDR2 sequences are SGHRS and YFSETQ. This CDR3 region has 12 residues. The CDR3 coding sequence is TGCGCCAGCAGCTTGGCCGGCAATGAGCAGTTCTTC. It translates to CASSLAGNEQFF.

In this sample, this clonotype turned up a few times. The rearrangement joins TRBV7-6 to TRBJ2-7; 10 bases fit TRBD1. Germline values: CDR1 SGHVS, CDR2 FNYEAQ. J was trimmed by 4 bases and V by 4 bases; bases with no gene match: 1. CDR3 length: 13 amino acids. The CDR3: CASSWGQGYEQYF. Written as DNA, the CDR3 is TGTGCCAGCAGCTGGGGACAGGGGTACGAGCAGTACTTC.

This clonotype came up many times. One base away lies a much larger clone, so this may be a sequencing read error. The genes are TRBV7-9 and TRBJ2-1; 8 bases are a match to TRBD1. The end of the DNA fits TRBJ2-7 better, so the J call may be wrong. The CDR3 totals 12 residues. Germline V gene sequence: CDR1 SEHNR, CDR2 FQNEAQ (reference sequence). The CDR3 DNA sequence: TGTGCCAGCAGCTTTGGGACAGGAGAGCAGTACTTC. Translating gives CASSFGTGEQYF.

This clonotype appeared many times. Given a much more abundant clone one base away, this may be a read error. This chain uses TRBV7-2 with TRBJ2-1; 10 nucleotides line up with TRBD2. The J call may be incorrect, as the DNA end agrees better with TRBJ2-7. CDR1 is SGHTA and CDR2 is FQGNSA in the germline V gene. CDR3 length: 16 amino acids. In DNA form, the CDR3 reads TGTGCCAGCAGCTTAGTAGCGGGAGGCTTTTACAATGAGCAGTACTTC. It is translated as CASSLVAGGFYNEQYF.

This clonotype has more than one count but fewer than ten. Germline is not matched at one junction end, which may reflect a read error. This rearrangement joins TRBV24-1 to TRBJ2-2; D uncertain. This CDR3 region has 13 residues. Germline V gives CDR1 KGHDR, CDR2 SFDVKD. The CDR3 loop is CATSVLNTGELFF. The CDR3 DNA reads as TGTGCCACCAGTGTTTTGAACACCGGGGAGCTGTTTTTT.

This clonotype showed up just a few times. Because it lacks the conserved phenylalanine or tryptophan at the end, this CDR3 is likely a read error. Because the CDR3's place on the DNA is in doubt, the DNA is left out and the CDR3 is given as listed by TCRdb. The chain links TRBV7-6 to TRBJ2-1; the table's TRBD1 call for D was not verified on the DNA. CDR1 is SGHVS, CDR2 FNYEAQ, per germline. The CDR3 region is 19 residues in length, termini included. The CDR3 sequence is CASAGARTEKPGSEQYFGA.

This clonotype was seen repeatedly, ten times or more. The genes are TRBV12-3 or TRBV12-4 and TRBJ1-1; D gene unclear. V was clipped by 6 bases and J by 5 bases, with 19 bases between them. The CDR3 consists of 15 residues. The CDR3 DNA reads as TGTGCCAGCAGACCCTACGCAGGTGGTGGTACTGAAGCTTTCTTT. It yields the protein CASRPYAGGGTEAFF.

At least ten counts were recorded for this clonotype. The chain employs TRBV10-3 and TRBJ1-2; D gene uncertain. The CDR3 is 13 residues long. With 2 bases removed from V and 4 bases from J, the gap between germline ends came to 8 bases. Germline CDR1 and CDR2: ENHRY and SYGVKD. CDR3 amino acids: CAISEPELYGYTF. The CDR3 coding sequence is TGTGCCATCAGTGAGCCAGAGCTCTATGGCTACACCTTC.

This clonotype was detected a few times. The rearrangement uses TRBV12-3 or TRBV12-4 and TRBJ2-3, with D possibly matching TRBD1 (5 bases). The CDR3 contains 16 residues. The germline V and J ends were trimmed by 5 bases and 0 bases, with 15 bases remaining between them. The CDR3 loop reads CASSPLGVPSTDTQYF. Written as DNA, the CDR3 is TGTGCCAGCAGTCCTTTAGGGGTCCCTAGCACAGATACGCAGTATTTT.

The rearrangement links TRBV20-1 to TRBJ2-3; unclear D gene. The DNA end is more similar to TRBJ2-7, so the J call may be wrong. From germline, CDR1 is DFQATT and CDR2 SNEGSKA (reference sequence). The CDR3 consists of 14 residues. The CDR3 DNA reads TGCAGTGCTAGAGATCTGTCCGGCGTCTACGAGCAGTACTTC. Protein: CSARDLSGVYEQYF.

Turning to this clonotype: This is likely a read error, given that the CDR3 carries no conserved phenylalanine or tryptophan at its end. The limits of the CDR3 on the DNA are not certain, so only TCRdb's listed CDR3 is given. The chain employs TRBV7-2 and TRBJ2-7; the table's D gene call, TRBD1, was not cross checked with the DNA. Per germline, CDR1 SGHTA and CDR2 FQGNSA. The CDR3 spans 16 amino acids, including both terminal residues. CDR3 amino acids: CASSSDSYNSPLHFGS.

The chain couples TRBV24-1 to TRBJ2-4; 9 bases agree with TRBD1. In germline, CDR1 is KGHDR, CDR2 SFDVKD. V was clipped by 3 bases and J by 9 bases; unmatched bases: 5. The CDR3 totals 14 residues. Here the CDR3 DNA reads TGTGCCACCAGTGATCCGGGACAGGGACTCATTCAGTACTTC. Translation gives CATSDPGQGLIQYF.

This clonotype has a count of ten or more. The chain combines TRBV28 with TRBJ1-2; D call uncertain. The germline V gene encodes CDR1 MDHEN and CDR2 SYDVKM. Trimming left V 1 base short and J 8 bases short, with 11 bases between. There are 13 residues in the CDR3. CDR3 residues: CASSLFGVGGYTF. For the CDR3, the DNA is TGTGCCAGCAGTTTATTCGGGGTAGGCGGCTACACCTTC.

The CDR3 DNA reads as TGCGCCAGCAGCCCAGGGGACAGAGCTGAGGTGGAGCTGTTTTTT. This encodes CASSPGDRAEVELFF. The rearrangement links TRBV5-1 to TRBJ2-2; TRBD1 matches at 7 bases. This CDR3 has 15 residues. Losses at the gene ends were 4 bases for V and 10 bases for J; bases not matched to a gene: 13. Germline V gene lookup returns CDR1 SGHRS and CDR2 YFSETQ. The variable domain in full, with the rest retrieved from reference TRBV5-1 and TRBJ2-2, is KAGVTQTPRYLIKTRGQQVTLSCSPISGHRSVSWYQQTPGQGLQFLFEYFSETQRNKGNFPGRFSGRQFSNSRSEMNVSTLELGDSALYLCASSPGDRAEVELFFGEGSRLTVL.

This clonotype has a count of ten or more. The chain has TRBV5-4 and TRBJ2-5, with a weak D call TRBD1 (5 bases). This CDR3 is built from 16 residues. The germline V gene encodes CDR1 SGHNT and CDR2 YYREEE (reference sequence). Between the trimmed V and J ends, which lost 2 bases and 5 bases, there was a span of 19 bases. CDR3 nucleotides: TGTGCCAGCAGCTTCCGGGCTGGGGCGGTACGGGAGACCCAGTACTTC. Translation: CASSFRAGAVRETQYF.

The rearrangement joins TRBV27 to TRBJ1-1; 8 bases line up with TRBD1. The J call could be wrong; TRBJ2-2 is a better fit for the DNA end. CDR3 length: 16 residues. The germline V gene encodes CDR1 MNHEY and CDR2 SMNVEV (reference sequence). The CDR3 region is CASSYRQGQNPGELFF. DNA for the CDR3: TGTGCCAGCAGTTACCGACAGGGGCAAAACCCCGGGGAGCTGTTTTTT.

The V and J genes are TRBV7-6 and TRBJ2-1, with TRBD2 matching over 10 bases. The DNA end favors TRBJ2-5, so the J call may be wrong. This CDR3 is 17 amino acids long. Germline CDR1 and CDR2: SGHVS and FNYEAQ. Here the CDR3 DNA reads TGTGCCAGCAGCCAGGCGGCTAGCGGGGGACAACAAGAGACCCAGTACTTC. Protein product: CASSQAASGGQQETQYF.